A selection of T cell receptor beta chains follows, all from one sample in a study of cytomegalovirus exposure and HLA in healthy donors. TCRdb's table, derived via immunoSEQ multiplex PCR, lists solely in-frame clones and lacks some. This sample yields 150,000 or so clones, of which approximately 92% are seen a single time; 9% belongs to the top ten. Sequenced: PBMCs. The receptor source for this set is a young woman in good health and CMV-seropositive. Both conserved end residues are part of each CDR3. A D gene is named only where the DNA matches it firmly. Rows give clone size only sometimes, using once, few, many, or a class for an expanded clone.

NA,TRBV19,TRBJ2-4,TRBD2,TGTGCCAGTAGGGAGCGGGGGGCAGGAAACATTCAGTACTTC,CASRERGAGNIQYF
NA,TRBV9,TRBJ2-5,NA,TGTGCCAGCAGTGAACAGGGAACGGAGACCCAGTACTTC,CASSEQGTETQYF
NA,TRBV5-1,TRBJ1-2,NA,TGCGCCAGCAGCTTGGAAGCCGGGGGCTATGGCTACACCTTC,CASSLEAGGYGYTF
NA,TRBV5-4,TRBJ2-7,TRBD2,TGTGCCAGCAGCCGGGGAGGGACCGAGCAGTACTTC,CASSRGGTEQYF
once,TRBV18,TRBJ2-7,TRBD1,TGTGCCAGCTCACCGAGACAGGGGACCTACGAGCAGTACTTC,CASSPRQGTYEQYF
NA,TRBV30,TRBJ2-1,TRBD2,TGTGCCTGGAGTGTCCCCCTCAGACTAGCCGGGTCAGGTGAGCAGTTCTTC,CAWSVPLRLAGSGEQFF
few,TRBV4-2,TRBJ1-2,TRBD1,TGTGCCAGCAGCCCACGGGACAGGAAAGATGTTGGCTACACCTTC,CASSPRDRKDVGYTF
NA,TRBV7-9,TRBJ1-4,NA,TGTGCCAGCAGCCGACGGGTTAATGAAAAACTGTTTTTT,CASSRRVNEKLFF
few,TRBV5-4,TRBJ1-1,NA,TGTGCCAGCAGCTACTCCAACACTGAAGCTTTCTTT,CASSYSNTEAFF
NA,TRBV30,TRBJ2-2,TRBD1,TGTGCCTGGGGGCCAGGGGGACGCACCGGGGAGCTGTTTTTT,CAWGPGGRTGELFF
NA,TRBV23-1,TRBJ1-5,TRBD1,TGCGCCAGCAGTCGCGACGTAGAATTCGGGACAGGGTCTAATCAGCCCCAGCATTTT,CASSRDVEFGTGSNQPQHF
NA,TRBV9,TRBJ2-3,NA,TGTGCCAGCAGCGAGTCTTTTAGCGAATCGGGCACAGATACGCAGTATTTT,CASSESFSESGTDTQYF
NA,TRBV23-1,TRBJ2-7,NA,TGCGCCAGCAGTCGTCCGGGCCCGGGACAAGCTAAATCCGCTCTACGAGGGCAGTACTTC,CASSRPGPGQAKSALRGQYF
NA,TRBV7-8,TRBJ1-1,NA,TGTGCCAGCAGCTTAGTCGAGGGGGGGGTCATGAACACTGAAGCTTTCTTT,CASSLVEGGVMNTEAFF
NA,TRBV6-4,TRBJ2-6,NA,TGTGCCAGCAGTGCAGGGGATCGCTCTGGGGCCAACGTCCTGACTTTC,CASSAGDRSGANVLTF
NA,TRBV2,TRBJ2-7,NA,TGTGCCAGCACCGCCATACGGGGATACGAGCAGTACTTC,CASTAIRGYEQYF
NA,TRBV7-6,TRBJ1-6,NA,TGTGCCAGCAGCCCCCCAGGGGCCTATAATTCACCCCTCCACTTT,CASSPPGAYNSPLHF
NA,TRBV18,TRBJ2-4,NA,TGTGCCAGCTCACCAACAGGGCCAAAAAACATTCAGTACTTC,CASSPTGPKNIQYF
NA,TRBV19,TRBJ2-2,NA,TGTGCCAGTAGTATAGATCACCCCGCCGGAGCCTTAAACACCGGGGAGCTGTTTTTT,CASSIDHPAGALNTGELFF
NA,TRBV5-1,TRBJ2-2,TRBD1,TGCGCCACCTCGGACAGGAGGAACACCGGGGAGCTGTTTTTT,CATSDRRNTGELFF
NA,TRBV7-2,TRBJ2-5,TRBD2,TGTGCCAGCAGCCTACGCCGGGGGGGAGAGACCCAGTACTTC,CASSLRRGGETQYF
NA,TRBV30,TRBJ1-2,NA,TGTGCCTCCCCCCAGGTAGTGAATGGCTACACCTTC,CASPQVVNGYTF
NA,TRBV6-5,TRBJ1-1,NA,TGTGCCAGCAGGAGCCCTAGGATGAACACTGAAGCTTTCTTT,CASRSPRMNTEAFF
NA,TRBV15,TRBJ1-6,NA,TGTGCCACCAGCGGGGAGCCGGATTCACCCCTCCACTTT,CATSGEPDSPLHF
NA,TRBV4-3,TRBJ1-4,NA,TGCGCCAGCAGCCAAGGCAGTCTTAATGAAAAACTGTTTTTT,CASSQGSLNEKLFF
NA,TRBV27,TRBJ2-7,NA,TGTGCCAGCAGTTTATTTGCGATCCCGTACGGCGAGCAGTACTTC,CASSLFAIPYGEQYF
NA,TRBV23-1,TRBJ2-5,TRBD2,TGCGCCAGCCGGGCGGAGCGGGGGTCCTTTCTACAAGAGACCCAGTACTTC,CASRAERGSFLQETQYF
NA,TRBV21-1,TRBJ2-7,NA,TGTGCCAGCAGCAAAGATGGTATGGCTAGCGGGGGGGCCGGATTCTGGTACGAGCAGTACTTC,CASSKDGMASGGAGFWYEQYF
NA,TRBV2,TRBJ2-5,NA,TGTGCCAGCAGGGGTTCCGGCAGGGAAAGTGGGACCCAGTACTTC,CASRGSGRESGTQYF
NA,TRBV30,TRBJ1-1,NA,TGTGCCTGGAGTCCCGGGTACACTGAAGCTTTCTTT,CAWSPGYTEAFF
NA,TRBV10-1,TRBJ2-7,TRBD1,TGCGCCAGCAGTGCCGGGACAGGGGGGGCCGAGCAGTACTTC,CASSAGTGGAEQYF
NA,TRBV19,TRBJ2-1,TRBD2,TGTGCCAGTACCCCCCAGGGCGGGAGGGAGCAGTTCTTC,CASTPQGGREQFF
NA,TRBV5-6,TRBJ1-2,NA,TGTGCCAGCAGTCACACAGGGATTAGTAACTATGGCTACACCTTC,CASSHTGISNYGYTF
NA,TRBV28,TRBJ1-1,TRBD1,TGTGCCAGCAGTACCTTACAGGGGATCACTGAAGCTTTCTTT,CASSTLQGITEAFF
NA,TRBV2,TRBJ2-6,TRBD1,TGTGCCAGCAGAACGGGACAGTCTTTCTCTGGGGCCAACGTCCTGACTTTC,CASRTGQSFSGANVLTF
NA,TRBV28,TRBJ2-2,NA,TGTGCCAGCAGTTTGGTGGGGGCACTTACGAACACCGGGGAGCTGTTTTTT,CASSLVGALTNTGELFF
NA,TRBV7-3,TRBJ2-3,TRBD2,TGTGCCAGCAGTTTAGCGGGGGTCACAGATACGCAGTATTTT,CASSLAGVTDTQYF
NA,TRBV14,TRBJ1-2,NA,TGTGCCAGCAGCCCTGGGCCGAATGGCTACACCTTC,CASSPGPNGYTF
NA,TRBV30,TRBJ1-5,NA,TGTGCCTGGAGTCGGGGGTTTAGCAATCAGCCCCAGCATTTT,CAWSRGFSNQPQHF
NA,TRBV29-1,TRBJ2-7,NA,TGCAGCGTTGAGGGTGGTGAGACAGAGAGCTCCTACGAGCAGTACTTC,CSVEGGETESSYEQYF
NA,TRBV21-1,TRBJ1-5,NA,TGTGCCAGCACCAAACAGGAAAACAATCAGCCCCAGCATTTT,CASTKQENNQPQHF
few,TRBV19,TRBJ1-2,NA,TGTGCCAGTAGTATCGGGACACTATGGGACTACACCTTC,CASSIGTLWDYTF
NA,TRBV29-1,TRBJ2-2,TRBD2,TGCAGCGTTGAAGTTGGGGCTAGCGGGGGGGCAGACACCGGGGAGCTGTTTTTT,CSVEVGASGGADTGELFF
NA,TRBV4-3,TRBJ1-2,NA,TGCGCCAGCAGCCAAGATCTACCCTCCGGGAACAAACGGGATGGCTACACCTTC,CASSQDLPSGNKRDGYTF
NA,TRBV5-1,TRBJ2-7,TRBD1,TGCGCCAGCAGCCCCGAAACAGGGGGTAACGAGCAGTACTTC,CASSPETGGNEQYF
NA,TRBV14,TRBJ2-2,NA,TGTGCCAGCAGCCAAGAAGCACAGACGAACACCGGGGAGCTGTTTTTT,CASSQEAQTNTGELFF
NA,TRBV5-4,TRBJ1-2,TRBD1,TGTGCCAGCAGCCTCAAGGGGGCTGTAGTGTATGGCTACACCTTC,CASSLKGAVVYGYTF
NA,TRBV28,TRBJ2-1,NA,TGTGCCAGCAGTCTCGTAGATGAGCAGTTCTTC,CASSLVDEQFF
NA,TRBV19,TRBJ1-2,TRBD1,TGTGCCAGTAGTATAGGAGTCGGGACAGCTTCCTCTAACTATGGCTACACCTTC,CASSIGVGTASSNYGYTF
NA,TRBV5-6,TRBJ1-4,NA,TGTGCCACCGGGGAGGGGTTAAATGAAAAACTGTTTTTT,CATGEGLNEKLFF
NA,TRBV19,TRBJ1-2,TRBD1,TGTGCCAGTAGTCCCAGGACAGGGAACTATGGCTACACCTTC,CASSPRTGNYGYTF
NA,TRBV11-2,TRBJ2-7,TRBD2,TGTGCCAGCAGCCCCGGACTAGCGGGGGGGCCCTGGATGTACGAGCAGTACTTC,CASSPGLAGGPWMYEQYF
NA,TRBV6-5,TRBJ1-1,NA,TGTGCCAGCAGTGCTCCCGGGGACACGGGTTTGGAAGCTTTCTTT,CASSAPGDTGLEAFF
NA,TRBV28,TRBJ2-5,NA,TGTGCCAGCACGGAGTGGACGGGGCAAGAGACCCAGTACTTC,CASTEWTGQETQYF
few,TRBV2,TRBJ1-2,NA,TGTGCCAGCATCGAGGGAGGAATTGGCTACACCTTC,CASIEGGIGYTF
NA,TRBV4-1,TRBJ1-2,TRBD1,TGCGCCAGCAGCCATGGAGGCACAGGGGGTGCCTATGGCTACACCTTC,CASSHGGTGGAYGYTF
NA,TRBV5-1,TRBJ1-1,TRBD1,TGCGCCAGCAGCCCAGGACAGGGGTTAACTGAAGCTTTCTTT,CASSPGQGLTEAFF